This T cell receptor beta chain was recorded in a study of OX40 agonist ivuxolimab in advanced cancers. This CDR3 comprises 14 residues. Germline V gene data show CDR1 as LNHNV and CDR2 as YYDKDF (reference sequence). Trimming cost V 6 bases and J 3 bases, with 11 bases left between them. On this clone: Antigen specificity is unknown.

Samples of blood were obtained at baseline, on cycle 4 day 1, and on cycle 7 day 1. Regarding the study as a whole: No determination was made of the antigen specificity of the expanded peripheral T cells.

Produced via immunoSEQ multiplex PCR; TCRdb's table is partial and in-frame only. The sample holds approximately 80,000 clones, around 90% seen once. The sequence was collected from an adult with an advanced solid tumor such as melanoma, head and neck, liver or kidney cancer. The chain is built from TRBV15 and TRBJ2-2, with unresolved D. Specimen: CD4+ or CD8+ T cells sorted from blood, collected in a trial of the OX40 agonist ivuxolimab. As DNA, the CDR3 is TGTGCCACCAGGCTCCAACGTGACACCGGGGAGCTGTTTTTT. Its translation: CATRLQRDTGELFF.